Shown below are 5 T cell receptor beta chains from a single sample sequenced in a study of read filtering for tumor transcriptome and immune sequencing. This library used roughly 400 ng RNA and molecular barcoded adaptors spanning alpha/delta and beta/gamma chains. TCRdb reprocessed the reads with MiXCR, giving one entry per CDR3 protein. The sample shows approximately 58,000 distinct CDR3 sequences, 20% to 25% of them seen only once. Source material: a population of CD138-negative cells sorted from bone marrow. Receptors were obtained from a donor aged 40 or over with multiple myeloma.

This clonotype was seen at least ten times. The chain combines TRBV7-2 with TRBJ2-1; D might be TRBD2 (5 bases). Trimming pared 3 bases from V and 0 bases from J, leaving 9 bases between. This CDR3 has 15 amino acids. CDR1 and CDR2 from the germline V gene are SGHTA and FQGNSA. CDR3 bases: TGTGCCAGCAGCTTGGACTGGAGCTCCTACAATGAGCAGTTCTTC. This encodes CASSLDWSSYNEQFF.

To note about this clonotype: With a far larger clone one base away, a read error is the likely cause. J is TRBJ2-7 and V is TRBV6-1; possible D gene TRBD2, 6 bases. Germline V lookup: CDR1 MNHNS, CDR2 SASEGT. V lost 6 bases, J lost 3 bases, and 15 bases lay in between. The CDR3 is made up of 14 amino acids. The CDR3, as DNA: TGTGCCAGCAGGCCCGGAGGGGAACACTACGAGCAGTACTTC. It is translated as CASRPGGEHYEQYF.

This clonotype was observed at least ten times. CDR3 amino acids: CASSQDLQDGRETQYF. The CDR3 coding sequence is TGTGCCAGCAGCCAAGATTTGCAGGACGGCCGTGAGACCCAGTACTTC. The chain employs TRBV3-1 and TRBJ2-5; D is unclear. This CDR3 comprises 16 residues. CDR1 and CDR2 (germline): LGHDT, YNNKEL (reference sequence). V lost 0 bases and J lost 5, with 16 bases in between.

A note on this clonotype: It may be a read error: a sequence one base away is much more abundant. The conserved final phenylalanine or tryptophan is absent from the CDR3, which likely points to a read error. CDR3 protein: CASSQGLASQETQYL. For the CDR3, the DNA is TGTGCCAGCAGCCAAGGACTAGCCTCCCAAGAGACCCAGTACCTC. The J gene is TRBJ2-5, the V gene TRBV3-1, with TRBD2 matching over 7 bases. V lost 1 base, J lost 1 base, and 3 bases stayed unmatched. CDR1 LGHDT and CDR2 YNNKEL come from the germline V gene (reference sequence). CDR3 length: 15 amino acids.

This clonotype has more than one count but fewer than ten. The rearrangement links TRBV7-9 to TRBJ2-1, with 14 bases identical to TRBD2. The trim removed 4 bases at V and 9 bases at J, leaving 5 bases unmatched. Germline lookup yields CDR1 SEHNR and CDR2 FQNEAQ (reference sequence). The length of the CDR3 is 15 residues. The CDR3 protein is CASSSTSGGAVEQFF. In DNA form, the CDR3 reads TGTGCCAGCAGCTCGACTAGCGGGGGGGCCGTTGAGCAGTTCTTC.